This entry describes one TCR beta chain. Its antigen is currently unknown. This entry comes from a study of cytomegalovirus exposure and HLA in healthy donors. V gave up 1 base and J gave up 0 bases, with 12 bases separating them. Germline assignment: CDR1 LNHNV and CDR2 YYDKDF (reference sequence). The CDR3 has 16 residues. PCR was performed using 60 Vbeta and 13 Jbeta primers. The assay was immunoSEQ multiplex PCR, and TCRdb's table has in-frame clones only and misses some. The table has around 170,000 clones, over 70% seen once. Study-level points and caveats: Earlier findings revealed that most TCR beta V segments proved productive either about 87% or about 30% of the time.

Input material: PBMCs. The clonotype comes from a man aged 18 to 35 in good health and CMV-seronegative. The chain couples TRBV15 to TRBJ1-2; no definite D call. The CDR3, as DNA: TGTGCCACCAGCAGAGCGCCCGGACTTTCTAACTATGGCTACACCTTC. It translates to CATSRAPGLSNYGYTF.